What follows are 21 T cell receptor beta chains derived from one specimen sequenced in a study of regulatory T cells in long-lasting Graves disease. Building of the TCR beta libraries involved iRepertoire HTBI primers and Arm-PCR of CDR3 regions. TCRdb ran MiXCR on the multiplex PCR reads and lists one entry per CDR3 protein. The profile shows around 500,000 distinct CDR3 sequences, roughly 14% of them singletons. Described time point: newly diagnosed GD, antithyroid drugs for less than 3 months. With RNA extracted from PBMCs as input, the TCR library was made. The same specimen was also included in a second study, on T cells in Graves' hyperthyroidism and ophthalmopathy.

This specimen was peripheral blood mononuclear cells (PBMCs), taken at new diagnosis, from a patient treated with antithyroid drugs. The receptor source for this set is a man aged 30-40 years with Graves disease.

This clonotype was seen ten or more times. V usage is TRBV19 and J usage is TRBJ2-3, with 7 bases lining up with TRBD1. Per the germline V gene, CDR1 is LNHDA and CDR2 is SQIVND (reference sequence). The CDR3 extends over 19 amino acids. The junction had 15 bases not matched to a gene; V was cut back by 3 bases and J by 0 bases. The CDR3 region is CASSIGYAGTAISTDTQYF. In nucleotides, the CDR3 is TGTGCCAGTAGTATTGGGTACGCCGGGACAGCGATTAGCACAGATACGCAGTATTTT.

This clonotype was observed a few times. The chain uses TRBV28 and TRBJ1-4; 7 bases fit TRBD1. The CDR3 extends over 16 amino acids. The V and J ends lost 3 bases and 3 bases, in that order; junction bases with no gene match: 7. CDR1 is MDHEN and CDR2 is SYDVKM in the germline V gene. CDR3 sequence (DNA): TGTGCCAGCAGTTTCCTTTTGGGGACAGCTAATGAAAAACTGTTTTTT. This translates into CASSFLLGTANEKLFF.

This clonotype came up a few times. The V call is TRBV12-3 or TRBV12-4, the J call TRBJ1-3; D possibly corresponds to TRBD1 (6 bases). V lost 2 bases, J lost 7 bases, and 9 bases lay in between. This CDR3 is built from 13 residues. In DNA, the CDR3 is TGTGCCAGCAGTTTAAACAGGGTGAACACCATATATTTT. Translation gives CASSLNRVNTIYF.

As for this clonotype: This sequence may be a read error, since a much larger clone differs from it by one base. The chain recombines TRBV14 with TRBJ1-1; TRBD1 matches 7 bases. The CDR3 runs 13 residues. The germline V gene has CDR1 SGHDN and CDR2 FVKESK. In DNA, the CDR3 is TGTGCCGGCAGCCACAGGGGGAACACTGAAGCTTTCTTT. The encoded protein is CAGSHRGNTEAFF.

This clonotype was observed once. One junction end disagrees with the germline gene, perhaps due to a read error. V usage is TRBV5-5 and J usage is TRBJ2-7; TRBD2 aligns across 8 bases. Looked up from germline, CDR1 is SGHKS and CDR2 is YYEKEE (reference sequence). The CDR3 loop spans 15 amino acids. For the CDR3, the DNA is TGTGCCAGCAGCTTGGCGGGAGGGAACTCCTACGGGCAGTACTTC. Translation: CASSLAGGNSYGQYF.

This clonotype has ten or more counts. CDR3 protein: CASSDSPGPQETQYF. As DNA, the CDR3 is TGTGCCAGCAGTGATTCTCCAGGTCCACAAGAGACCCAGTACTTC. The V call is TRBV2, the J call TRBJ2-5; D remains ambiguous. The CDR3 is made up of 15 amino acids. Trimming pared 3 bases from V and 2 bases from J, leaving 13 bases between. CDR1 and CDR2 (germline): SNHLY, FYNNEI.

V and J are TRBV27 and TRBJ2-7, with 9 bases that match TRBD1. This CDR3 comprises 14 residues. Per the germline V gene, CDR1 is MNHEY and CDR2 is SMNVEV (reference sequence). The V gene end was trimmed by 6 bases and the J gene end by 3 bases; junction bases not matched to a gene: 6. The DNA of the CDR3 is TGTGCCAGCAGCATGGACAGGGGTAACTACGAGCAGTACTTC. Translated: CASSMDRGNYEQYF.

This clonotype was recorded a few times. The chain links TRBV24-1 to TRBJ2-3, with TRBD2 identical over 7 bases. V was pared by 5 bases and J by 4 bases, with 5 bases of the junction left unmatched. The CDR3 extends over 14 amino acids. Germline V gives CDR1 KGHDR, CDR2 SFDVKD. In DNA form, the CDR3 reads TGTGCCACCAGTGGGGTAGCGGGCGCAGATACGCAGTATTTT. Encoded protein: CATSGVAGADTQYF.

This clonotype was counted at least ten times. This CDR3 reads CASSVNRGSREGYTF. CDR3 in DNA: TGTGCCAGCAGTGTTAACAGGGGTTCTCGAGAGGGCTACACCTTC. The chain recombines TRBV27 with TRBJ1-2; 7 bases agree with TRBD1. This CDR3 region has 15 residues. The ends lost 5 bases at V and 8 bases at J; junction bases unmatched: 14. CDR1 and CDR2 from the germline V gene are MNHEY and SMNVEV (reference sequence).

A few counts support this clonotype. This chain connects TRBV19 to TRBJ1-5; 7 nucleotides align to TRBD1. The CDR3 sequence is 15 residues long. Germline CDR1 and CDR2: LNHDA and SQIVND (reference sequence). The J segment lost 6 bases and the V segment lost 7 bases, leaving 12 bases of the junction unmatched. This CDR3 is CASTTGTAFSQPQHF. CDR3 coding DNA: TGTGCCAGTACTACCGGGACAGCGTTTAGTCAGCCCCAGCATTTT.

This clonotype showed up many times. One end of the junction fails to match germline, which may point to a read error. The chain recombines TRBV5-1 with TRBJ1-4; D unresolved. CDR1 is SGHRS, CDR2 YFSETQ, per germline. The CDR3 loop spans 11 amino acids. CDR3 DNA sequence: TGCGCCAGCAGATTGGGCGAAAAACTGTTTTTT. This encodes CASRLGEKLFF.

Many counts were recorded for this clonotype. The chain carries TRBV12-3 or TRBV12-4 and TRBJ2-3; D is uncertain. This CDR3 region has 15 residues. Trimming took off 3 bases at V and 5 bases at J, with 15 bases between the two ends. CDR3 amino acids: CASSFGRSVGDTQYF. The CDR3 region has the DNA TGTGCCAGCAGTTTCGGCCGGAGCGTCGGAGATACGCAGTATTTT.

This clonotype was seen only a few times. The chain couples TRBV7-9 to TRBJ2-1; 14 bases agree with TRBD2. The germline V gene has CDR1 SEHNR and CDR2 FQNEAQ (reference sequence). There are 14 residues in the CDR3. Trimming took 5 bases from V and 8 from J; bases not matched to a gene: 2. The CDR3 loop reads CASSGLAGGHEQFF. The CDR3 DNA reads as TGTGCCAGCAGCGGACTAGCGGGAGGCCATGAGCAGTTCTTC.

This clonotype was picked up a small number of times. The chain combines TRBV10-3 with TRBJ2-7; a possible D gene is TRBD1 (6 bases). The CDR3 contains 13 residues. Trimming left V 7 bases short and J 4 bases short, with 14 bases between. CDR1 and CDR2 (germline): ENHRY, SYGVKD. The CDR3 sequence: CAIKSHREYEQYF. The CDR3 coding sequence is TGTGCCATCAAGTCGCACAGGGAATACGAGCAGTACTTC.

This clonotype was detected ten times or more. The chain links TRBV29-1 to TRBJ2-7, with D possibly matching TRBD2 (5 bases). This CDR3 has 13 residues. Germline assignment: CDR1 SQVTM and CDR2 ANQGSEA. V was pared by 1 base and J by 7 bases, with 14 bases between. CDR3 loop: CSVEVGLLGEQYF. CDR3 nucleotide sequence: TGCAGCGTTGAAGTTGGACTTTTGGGAGAGCAGTACTTC.

This clonotype has only a few counts. The chain has TRBV7-8 and TRBJ2-5; 7 nucleotides line up with TRBD2. Trimming at V came to 1 base and at J to 5 bases, leaving 13 bases not matched to a gene. CDR1 SGHVS and CDR2 FQNEAQ come from the germline V gene. The CDR3 is made up of 17 amino acids. The CDR3 spells CASSLGQLAAGPETQYF. CDR3 coding DNA: TGTGCCAGCAGCTTAGGGCAGCTGGCAGCGGGACCGGAGACCCAGTACTTC.

This clonotype has at least ten counts. V usage is TRBV11-3 and J usage is TRBJ1-1; no definite D call. This CDR3 is 12 amino acids long. Trimming stripped 8 bases from V and 4 bases from J, with 11 bases between. The germline CDR1 and CDR2 sequences are SGHNT and YENEEA. The CDR3 loop reads CASSRISTEAFF. Written as DNA, the CDR3 is TGTGCCAGCTCAAGGATAAGCACTGAAGCTTTCTTT.

The chain combines TRBV6-1 with TRBJ2-3, with D hard to call. Germline-derived CDR1 and CDR2 are MNHNS and SASEGT. CDR3 length: 16 residues. The V end lost 6 bases, the J end lost 1 base, and 17 bases lay between the germline ends. CDR3 bases: TGTGCCAGCAGCTCCAAGCGAGACTTTCGCACAGATACGCAGTATTTT. It codes for CASSSKRDFRTDTQYF.

This clonotype was found many times. J is TRBJ2-7 and V is TRBV11-2; 8 bases align to TRBD1. Germline V gene sequence: CDR1 SGHAT, CDR2 FQNNGV. J was trimmed by 1 base and V by 4 bases; bases with no gene match: 6. The CDR3 runs 15 residues. The CDR3 region has the DNA TGTGCCAGCAGCTGGTCAGGGGGCCAGTCCTACGAGCAGTACTTC. Translation: CASSWSGGQSYEQYF.

The CDR3 DNA reads as TGTGCCAGCAGCCAATCCAATGGGGAATACTACGAGCAGTACTTC. Residues: CASSQSNGEYYEQYF. The genes are TRBV27 and TRBJ2-7; D ambiguous. V shed 6 bases and J shed 3 bases, with 18 bases lying between them. The CDR3 loop spans 15 amino acids. Germline-derived CDR1 and CDR2 are MNHEY and SMNVEV (reference sequence).

This clonotype was seen at least ten times. The rearrangement uses TRBV12-3 or TRBV12-4 and TRBJ2-5; perhaps TRBD1 as D (6 bases). The V gene lost 5 bases and the J gene lost 4 bases, with 17 bases spanning the gap. CDR3 length: 15 amino acids. This chain's CDR3 is CASSPSTGIAETQYF. The CDR3 nucleotides are TGTGCCAGCAGTCCCAGCACAGGGATCGCAGAGACCCAGTACTTC.